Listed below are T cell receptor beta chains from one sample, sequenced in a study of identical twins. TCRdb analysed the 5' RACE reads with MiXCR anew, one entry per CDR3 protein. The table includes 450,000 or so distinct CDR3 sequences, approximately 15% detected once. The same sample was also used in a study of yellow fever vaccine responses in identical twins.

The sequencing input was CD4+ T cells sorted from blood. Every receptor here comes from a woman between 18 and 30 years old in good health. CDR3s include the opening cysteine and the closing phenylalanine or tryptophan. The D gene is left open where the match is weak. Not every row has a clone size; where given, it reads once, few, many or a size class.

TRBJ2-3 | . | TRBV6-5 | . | TGTGCCAGCAGTTACTCGGGTTCCGGGAACACAGATACGCAGTATTTT | CASSYSGSGNTDTQYF
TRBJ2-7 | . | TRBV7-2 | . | TGTGCCAGCAGCTTACGGTGGGACTCCTACGAGCAGTACTTC | CASSLRWDSYEQYF
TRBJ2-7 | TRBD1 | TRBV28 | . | TGTGCCAGCAGTTTATTTACAGGGGGTACCCTCTACGAGCAGTACTTC | CASSLFTGGTLYEQYF
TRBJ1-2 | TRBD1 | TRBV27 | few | TGTGCCAGCAGTCCCATCAGGGGGCCTACTGGTGGCTACACCTTC | CASSPIRGPTGGYTF
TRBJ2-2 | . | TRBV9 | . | TGTGCCAGCAGCGGCCTACAAGGGACCGGGGAGCTGTTTTTT | CASSGLQGTGELFF
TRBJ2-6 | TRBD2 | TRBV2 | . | TGTGCCAGCGCCGGCGGGAGCTCTGGGGCCAACGTCCTGACTTTC | CASAGGSSGANVLTF
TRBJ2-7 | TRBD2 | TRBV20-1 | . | TGCAGTGCTAGCCCACCTCGGGAGGGCCCTGGCGAGCAGTACTTC | CSASPPREGPGEQYF
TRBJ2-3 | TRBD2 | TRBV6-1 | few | TGTGCCAGCGAGTGGCTAGCGGGAGTTCCAGATACGCAGTATTTT | CASEWLAGVPDTQYF
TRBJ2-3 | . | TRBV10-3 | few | TGTGCCATCTCCAGGGACACAGATACGCAGTATTTT | CAISRDTDTQYF
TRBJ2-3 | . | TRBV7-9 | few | TGTGCCAGCGGAACCTCGACTGGAGGAGGGACAGATACGCAGTATTTT | CASGTSTGGGTDTQYF
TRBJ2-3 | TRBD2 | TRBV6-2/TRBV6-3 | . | TGTGCCAGCGCAATACTTAGCGGGAGCACAGATACGCAGTATTTT | CASAILSGSTDTQYF
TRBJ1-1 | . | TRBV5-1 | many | TGCGCCAGCAGCTTGGACAGAATGAACACTGAAGCTTTCTTT | CASSLDRMNTEAFF
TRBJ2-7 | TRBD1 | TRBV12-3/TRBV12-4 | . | TGTGCCAGCAGCCGTGGGACAGTCTACGAGCAGTACTTC | CASSRGTVYEQYF
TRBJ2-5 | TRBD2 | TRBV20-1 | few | TGCAGTGTAACAGGGGGCTCAGGACTAGCGGGAGAAGGATTCGAGACCCAGTACTTC | CSVTGGSGLAGEGFETQYF
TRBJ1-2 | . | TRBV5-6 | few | TGTGCCAGCAGCTTGGTTGCGGGTCCCACTGACTATGGCTACACCTTC | CASSLVAGPTDYGYTF
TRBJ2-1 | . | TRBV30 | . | TGTGCCTGGAGTACCAGGGTCTACAATGAGCAGTTCTTC | CAWSTRVYNEQFF
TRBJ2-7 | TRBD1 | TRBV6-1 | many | TGTGCCAGCAGGCTGGGACAGCCTTCCTACGAGCAGTACTTC | CASRLGQPSYEQYF
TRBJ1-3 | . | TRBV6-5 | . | TGTGCCAGCAGTTACTCGAACGGGAACCCAGGCAACACCATATATTTT | CASSYSNGNPGNTIYF
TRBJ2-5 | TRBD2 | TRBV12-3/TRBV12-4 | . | TGTGCCAGCAGTTTAATGGCGGGGGGAGGAGAGACCCAGTACTTC | CASSLMAGGGETQYF
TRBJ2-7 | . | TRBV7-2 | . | TGTGCCAGCACTGGCAGCTCTACCTACGAGCAGTACTTC | CASTGSSTYEQYF
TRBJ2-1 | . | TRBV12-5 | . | TGTGCTAGTGGTTTGCTGGACAATGAGCAGTTCTTC | CASGLLDNEQFF
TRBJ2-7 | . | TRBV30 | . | TGTGCCTGGAGCCCAGATTACGAGCAGTACTTC | CAWSPDYEQYF
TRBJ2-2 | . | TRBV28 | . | TGTGCCAGCATCCAAGGGACCACCACCGGGGAGCTGTTTTTT | CASIQGTTTGELFF
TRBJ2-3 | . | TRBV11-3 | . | TGTGCCAGCAGCGGGCGGGACAAACCAGATACGCAGTATTTT | CASSGRDKPDTQYF
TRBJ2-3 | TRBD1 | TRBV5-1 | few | TGCGCCAGCAGCCAAGGACAGGGAAGGGTTACAGATACGCAGTATTTT | CASSQGQGRVTDTQYF
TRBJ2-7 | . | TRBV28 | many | TGTGCCAGCAGAAGCAGCTCCTACGAGCAGTACTTC | CASRSSSYEQYF
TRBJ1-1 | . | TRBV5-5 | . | TGTGCCAGCAGCTTCGGGGCCTTAATGAACACTGAAGCTTTCTTT | CASSFGALMNTEAFF
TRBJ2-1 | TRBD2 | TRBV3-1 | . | TGTGCCAGCAGCCAAGCAACTAGCGCCTCCTACAATGAGCAGTTCTTC | CASSQATSASYNEQFF
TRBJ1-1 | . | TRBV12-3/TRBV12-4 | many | TGTGCCAGCACCTGGGGGAACCAGAACACTGAAGCTTTCTTT | CASTWGNQNTEAFF
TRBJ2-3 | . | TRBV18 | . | TGTGCCAGCTCACCCGTCCCCACAGATACGCAGTATTTT | CASSPVPTDTQYF
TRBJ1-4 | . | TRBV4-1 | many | TGCGCCAGCAGCCGGAAGTCAGAGATCTTGAATGAAAAACTGTTTTTT | CASSRKSEILNEKLFF
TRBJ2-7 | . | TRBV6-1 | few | TGTGCCAGCACCCAAAGGGGAGTGGGCTACGAGCAGTACTTC | CASTQRGVGYEQYF
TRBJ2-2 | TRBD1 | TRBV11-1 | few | TGTGCCAGCAGCTCGACAGGGGGTCCCACCGGGGAGCTGTTTTTT | CASSSTGGPTGELFF
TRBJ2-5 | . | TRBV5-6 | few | TGTGCCAGCAGCTTCTTTACACAGGCAGCTCAAGAGACCCAGTACTTC | CASSFFTQAAQETQYF
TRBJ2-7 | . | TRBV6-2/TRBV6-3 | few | TGTGCCAGCAGTTACTCAGTCCAGGGCTACGAGCAGTACTTC | CASSYSVQGYEQYF
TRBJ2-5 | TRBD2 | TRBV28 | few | TGTGCCAGCAGTAAGGCTAGCGGGTATATCCAAGAGACCCAGTACTTC | CASSKASGYIQETQYF
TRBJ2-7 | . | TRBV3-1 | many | TGTGCCAGCAGCAGGGAATACGAGCAGTACTTC | CASSREYEQYF
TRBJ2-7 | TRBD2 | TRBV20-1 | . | TGCAGTGCTAGCTCGCGAGCGGGGGGGCCTTTCCGCGAGCAGTACTTC | CSASSRAGGPFREQYF
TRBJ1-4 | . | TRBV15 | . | TGTGCCACCAGCAGTGGTACAGGGAAAGAAAAACTGTTTTTT | CATSSGTGKEKLFF
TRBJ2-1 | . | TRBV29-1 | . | TGCAGCGTCGACGGGGGCGTTGAGCAGTTCTTC | CSVDGGVEQFF
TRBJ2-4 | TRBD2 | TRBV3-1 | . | TGTGCCAGCAGCCTGGGACTAGTTTCAGCCAAAAACATTCAGTACTTC | CASSLGLVSAKNIQYF
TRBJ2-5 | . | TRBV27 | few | TGTGCCAGCAGTTTACCTCTAAATTCGGAGACCCAGTACTTC | CASSLPLNSETQYF
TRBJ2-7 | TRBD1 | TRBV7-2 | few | TGTGCCAGCAGGGATCTTGGACAGGGAGCCTACGAGCAGTACTTC | CASRDLGQGAYEQYF
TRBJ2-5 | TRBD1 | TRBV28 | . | TGTGCCAGCAGTCCTCGCCCGGGACAGGGGCCCAAAGAGACCCAGTACTTC | CASSPRPGQGPKETQYF
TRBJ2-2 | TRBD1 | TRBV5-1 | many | TGCGCCAGCAGCTTTGGTCAGGGGGATTACACCGGGGAGCTGTTTTTT | CASSFGQGDYTGELFF
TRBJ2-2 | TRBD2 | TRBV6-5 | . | TGTGCCAGCAGTTCATACCTCCTAGCGGGGAGGGGACCCGGGGAGCTGTTTTTT | CASSSYLLAGRGPGELFF
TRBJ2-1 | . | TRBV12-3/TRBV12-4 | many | TGTGCCAGCAGCCAGGGTGTGGAGCAGTTCTTC | CASSQGVEQFF
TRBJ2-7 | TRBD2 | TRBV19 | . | TGTGCCAGCAGCGGGGGCACTACCTACGAGCAGTACTTC | CASSGGTTYEQYF
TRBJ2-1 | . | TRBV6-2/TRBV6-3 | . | TGTGCCAGCAGTTACACACCGGTCTCCTACAATGAGCAGTTCTTC | CASSYTPVSYNEQFF
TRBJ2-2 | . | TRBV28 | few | TGTGCCAGCACCTCTGGAGGGGAGCTGTTTTTT | CASTSGGELFF
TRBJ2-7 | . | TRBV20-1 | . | TGCAGTGCTAGAGAGATGCGTGGGCGGTACGAGCAGTACTTC | CSAREMRGRYEQYF
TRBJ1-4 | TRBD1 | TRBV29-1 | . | TGCAGCGTTGCAGGGGGCCGGAGGGAAAAACTGTTTTTT | CSVAGGRREKLFF
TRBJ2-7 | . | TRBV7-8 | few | TGTGCCAGCAGCACCGGGGCAGGGGAGGCCTACGAGCAGTACTTC | CASSTGAGEAYEQYF
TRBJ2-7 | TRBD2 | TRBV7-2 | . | TGTGCCAGCAGCCGAAATCTAGCGGGGGGGCCCGACGAGCAGTACTTC | CASSRNLAGGPDEQYF
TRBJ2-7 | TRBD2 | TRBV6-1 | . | TGTGCCAGCAGGGGGACTAGCCTAGGAGAGTACGAGCAGTACTTC | CASRGTSLGEYEQYF
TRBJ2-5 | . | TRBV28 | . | TGTGCCAGCTCTCCGGTCACCCTCGGGGACCAGTACTTC | CASSPVTLGDQYF
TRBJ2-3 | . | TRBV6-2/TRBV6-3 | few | TGTGCCAGCAGTCCCCTGGGGCGGGCCACAGATACGCAGTATTTT | CASSPLGRATDTQYF
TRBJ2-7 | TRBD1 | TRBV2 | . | TGTGCCAGCAGGTCCGGGACAGTTTCCTACGAGCAGTACTTC | CASRSGTVSYEQYF
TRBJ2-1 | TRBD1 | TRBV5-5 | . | TGTGCCAGCAGCTGGGGGACAGGGACCTACAATGAGCAGTTCTTC | CASSWGTGTYNEQFF
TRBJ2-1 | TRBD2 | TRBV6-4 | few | TGTGCCAGCAGTGTTGGAGCGGGGGGGTTAAATGAGCAGTTCTTC | CASSVGAGGLNEQFF